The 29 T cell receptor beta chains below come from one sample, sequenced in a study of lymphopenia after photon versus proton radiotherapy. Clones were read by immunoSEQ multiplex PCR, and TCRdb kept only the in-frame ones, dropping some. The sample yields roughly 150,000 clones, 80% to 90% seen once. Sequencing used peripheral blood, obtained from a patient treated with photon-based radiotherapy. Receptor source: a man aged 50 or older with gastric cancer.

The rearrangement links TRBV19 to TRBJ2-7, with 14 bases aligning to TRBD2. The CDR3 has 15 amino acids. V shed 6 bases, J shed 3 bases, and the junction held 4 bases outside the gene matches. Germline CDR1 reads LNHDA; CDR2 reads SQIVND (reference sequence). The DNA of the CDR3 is TGTGCCAGTAGACCCGGGACTAGCGGGAGCTACGAGCAGTACTTC. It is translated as CASRPGTSGSYEQYF.

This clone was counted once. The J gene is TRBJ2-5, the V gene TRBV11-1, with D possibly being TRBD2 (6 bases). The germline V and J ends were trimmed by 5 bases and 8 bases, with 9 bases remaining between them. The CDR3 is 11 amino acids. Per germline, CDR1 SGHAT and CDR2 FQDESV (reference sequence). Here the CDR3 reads CASSTGLTQYF. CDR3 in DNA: TGTGCCAGCAGCACGGGACTTACCCAGTACTTC. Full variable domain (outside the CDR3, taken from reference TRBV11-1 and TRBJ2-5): EAEVAQSPRYKITEKSQAVAFWCDPISGHATLYWYRQILGQGPELLVQFQDESVVDDSQLPKDRFSAERLKGVDSTLKIQPAELGDSAMYLCASSTGLTQYFGPGTRLLVL.

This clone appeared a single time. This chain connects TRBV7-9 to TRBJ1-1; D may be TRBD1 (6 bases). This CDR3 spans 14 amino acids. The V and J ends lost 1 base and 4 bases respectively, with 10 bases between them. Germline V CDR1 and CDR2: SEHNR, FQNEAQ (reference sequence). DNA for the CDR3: TGTGCCAGCAGCTTAGTTATAGGGGGCACTGAAGCTTTCTTT. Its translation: CASSLVIGGTEAFF.

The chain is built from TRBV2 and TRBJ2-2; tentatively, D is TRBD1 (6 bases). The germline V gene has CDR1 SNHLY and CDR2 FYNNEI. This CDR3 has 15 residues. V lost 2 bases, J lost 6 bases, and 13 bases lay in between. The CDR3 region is CASSEWSGVAGELFF. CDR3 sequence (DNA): TGTGCCAGCAGTGAATGGTCAGGGGTGGCCGGGGAGCTGTTTTTT. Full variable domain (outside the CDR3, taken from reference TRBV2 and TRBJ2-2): EPEVTQTPSHQVTQMGQEVILRCVPISNHLYFYWYRQILGQKVEFLVSFYNNEISEKSEIFDDQFSVERPDGSNFTLKIRSTKLEDSAMYFCASSEWSGVAGELFFGEGSRLTVL.

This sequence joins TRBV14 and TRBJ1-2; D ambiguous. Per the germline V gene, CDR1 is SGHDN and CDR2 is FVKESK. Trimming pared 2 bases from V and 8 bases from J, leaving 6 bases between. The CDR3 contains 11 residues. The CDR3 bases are TGTGCCAGCAGCCAAAGCAGCGGCTACACCTTC. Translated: CASSQSSGYTF.

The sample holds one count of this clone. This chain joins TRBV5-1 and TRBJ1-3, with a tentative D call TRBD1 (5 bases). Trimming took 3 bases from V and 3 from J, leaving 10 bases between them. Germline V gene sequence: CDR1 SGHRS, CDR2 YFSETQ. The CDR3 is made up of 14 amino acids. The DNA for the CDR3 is TGCGCCAGCAGCTCTGAGGGGAGTGGAAACACCATATATTTT. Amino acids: CASSSEGSGNTIYF. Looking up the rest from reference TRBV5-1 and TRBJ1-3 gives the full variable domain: KAGVTQTPRYLIKTRGQQVTLSCSPISGHRSVSWYQQTPGQGLQFLFEYFSETQRNKGNFPGRFSGRQFSNSRSEMNVSTLELGDSALYLCASSSEGSGNTIYFGEGSWLTVV.

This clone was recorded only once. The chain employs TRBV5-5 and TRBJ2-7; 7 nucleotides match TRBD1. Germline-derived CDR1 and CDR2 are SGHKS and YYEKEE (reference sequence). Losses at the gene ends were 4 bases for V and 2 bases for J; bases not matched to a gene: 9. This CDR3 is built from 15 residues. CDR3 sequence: CASSLGTAPAYEQYF. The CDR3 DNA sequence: TGTGCCAGCAGCCTCGGGACAGCCCCGGCCTACGAGCAGTACTTC.

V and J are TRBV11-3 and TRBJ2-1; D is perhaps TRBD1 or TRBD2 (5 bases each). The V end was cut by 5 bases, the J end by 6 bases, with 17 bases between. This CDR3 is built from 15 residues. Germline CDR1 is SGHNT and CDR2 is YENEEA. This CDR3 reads CASSPGGLARNEQFF. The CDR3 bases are TGTGCCAGCAGCCCTGGGGGATTAGCGCGCAATGAGCAGTTCTTC.

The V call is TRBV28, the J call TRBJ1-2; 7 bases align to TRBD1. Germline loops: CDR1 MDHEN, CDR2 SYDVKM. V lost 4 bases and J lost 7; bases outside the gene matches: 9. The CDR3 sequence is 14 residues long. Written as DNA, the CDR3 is TGTGCCAGCAGTTCGGACAGGTTCGAGGCTGGCTACACCTTC. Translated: CASSSDRFEAGYTF.

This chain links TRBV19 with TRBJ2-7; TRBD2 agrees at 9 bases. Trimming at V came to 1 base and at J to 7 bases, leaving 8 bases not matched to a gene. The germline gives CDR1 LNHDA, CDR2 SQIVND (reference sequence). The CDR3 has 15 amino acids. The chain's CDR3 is CASSIAAGGPKEQYF. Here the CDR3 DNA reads TGTGCCAGTAGTATAGCTGCGGGAGGGCCGAAAGAGCAGTACTTC.

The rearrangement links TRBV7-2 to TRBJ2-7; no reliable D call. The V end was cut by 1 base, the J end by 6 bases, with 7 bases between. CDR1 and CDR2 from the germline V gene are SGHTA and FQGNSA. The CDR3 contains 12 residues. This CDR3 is CASSLDRAEQYF. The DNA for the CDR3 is TGTGCCAGCAGCTTAGATCGCGCCGAGCAGTACTTC.

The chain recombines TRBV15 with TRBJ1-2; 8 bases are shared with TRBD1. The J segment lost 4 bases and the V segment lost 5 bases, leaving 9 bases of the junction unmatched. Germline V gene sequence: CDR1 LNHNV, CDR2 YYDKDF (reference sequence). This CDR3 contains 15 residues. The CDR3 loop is CATSASWQGAYGYTF. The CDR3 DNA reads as TGTGCCACCAGCGCCAGTTGGCAGGGGGCCTATGGCTACACCTTC.

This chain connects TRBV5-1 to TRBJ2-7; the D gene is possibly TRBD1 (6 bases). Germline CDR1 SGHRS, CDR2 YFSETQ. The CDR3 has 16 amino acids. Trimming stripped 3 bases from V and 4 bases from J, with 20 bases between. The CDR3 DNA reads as TGCGCCAGCAGCTCCTCTGTCCCTTCCAGGGGTTACGAGCAGTACTTC. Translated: CASSSSVPSRGYEQYF.

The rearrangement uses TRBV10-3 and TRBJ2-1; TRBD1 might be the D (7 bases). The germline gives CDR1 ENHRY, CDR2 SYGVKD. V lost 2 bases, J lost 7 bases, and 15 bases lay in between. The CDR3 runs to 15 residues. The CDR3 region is CAISEEEGAWNEQFF. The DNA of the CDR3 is TGTGCCATCAGTGAGGAGGAGGGGGCTTGGAATGAGCAGTTCTTC.

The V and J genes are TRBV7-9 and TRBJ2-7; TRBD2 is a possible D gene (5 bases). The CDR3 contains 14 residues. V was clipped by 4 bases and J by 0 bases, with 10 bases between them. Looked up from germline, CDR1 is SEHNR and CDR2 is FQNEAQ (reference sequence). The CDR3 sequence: CASSSSGFSYEQYF. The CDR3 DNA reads TGTGCCAGCAGCTCGAGCGGATTCTCCTACGAGCAGTACTTC.

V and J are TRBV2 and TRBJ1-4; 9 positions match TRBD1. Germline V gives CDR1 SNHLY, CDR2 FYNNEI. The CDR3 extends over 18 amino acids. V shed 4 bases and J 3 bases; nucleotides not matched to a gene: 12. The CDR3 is CASSASGTGKAANEKLFF. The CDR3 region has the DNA TGTGCCAGCAGTGCCTCCGGGACAGGGAAAGCAGCTAATGAAAAACTGTTTTTT.

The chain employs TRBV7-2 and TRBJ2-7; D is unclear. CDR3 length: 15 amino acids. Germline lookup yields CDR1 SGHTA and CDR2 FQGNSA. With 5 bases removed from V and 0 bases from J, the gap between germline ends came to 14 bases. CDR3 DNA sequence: TGTGCCAGCAGCCTTCAGAGTGTGCCCTCCTACGAGCAGTACTTC. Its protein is CASSLQSVPSYEQYF.

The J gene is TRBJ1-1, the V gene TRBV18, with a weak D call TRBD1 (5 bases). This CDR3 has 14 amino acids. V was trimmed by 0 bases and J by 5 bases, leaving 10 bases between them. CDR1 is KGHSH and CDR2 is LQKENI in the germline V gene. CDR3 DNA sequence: TGTGCCAGCTCACCACCAAAGGCAGGGACTGAAGCTTTCTTT. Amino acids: CASSPPKAGTEAFF.

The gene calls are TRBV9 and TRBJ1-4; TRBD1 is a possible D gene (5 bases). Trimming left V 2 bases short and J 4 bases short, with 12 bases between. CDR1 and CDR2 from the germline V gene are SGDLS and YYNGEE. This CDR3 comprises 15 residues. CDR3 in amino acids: CASSVLGGGNEKLFF. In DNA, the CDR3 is TGTGCCAGCAGCGTTTTGGGTGGGGGTAATGAAAAACTGTTTTTT.

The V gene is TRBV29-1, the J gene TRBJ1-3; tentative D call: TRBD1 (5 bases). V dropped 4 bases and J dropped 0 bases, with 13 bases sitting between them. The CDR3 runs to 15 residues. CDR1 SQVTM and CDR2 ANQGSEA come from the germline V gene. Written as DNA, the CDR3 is TGCAGCGTTGTTGCAGGGCAATACTCTGGAAACACCATATATTTT. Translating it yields CSVVAGQYSGNTIYF.

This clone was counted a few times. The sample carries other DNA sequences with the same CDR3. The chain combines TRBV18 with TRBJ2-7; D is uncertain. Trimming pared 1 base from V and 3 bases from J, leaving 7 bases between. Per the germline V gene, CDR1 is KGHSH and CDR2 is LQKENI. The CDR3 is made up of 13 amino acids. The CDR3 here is CASSPQGGYEQYF. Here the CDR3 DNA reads TGTGCCAGCTCACCACAGGGCGGCTACGAGCAGTACTTC. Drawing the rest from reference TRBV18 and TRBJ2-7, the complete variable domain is NAGVMQNPRHLVRRRGQEARLRCSPMKGHSHVYWYRQLPEEGLKFMVYLQKENIIDESGMPKERFSAEFPKEGPSILRIQQVVRGDSAAYFCASSPQGGYEQYFGPGTRLTVT.

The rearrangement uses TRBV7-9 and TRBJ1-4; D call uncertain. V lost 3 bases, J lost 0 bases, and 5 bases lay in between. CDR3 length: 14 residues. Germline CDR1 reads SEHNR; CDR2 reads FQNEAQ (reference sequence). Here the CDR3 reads CASSLSATNEKLFF. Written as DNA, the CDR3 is TGTGCCAGCAGCTTGTCTGCAACTAATGAAAAACTGTTTTTT.

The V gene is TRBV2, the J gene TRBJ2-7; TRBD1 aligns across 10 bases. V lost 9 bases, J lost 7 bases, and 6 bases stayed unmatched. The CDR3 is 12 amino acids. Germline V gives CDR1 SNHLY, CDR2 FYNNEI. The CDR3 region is CASRTGGIEQYF. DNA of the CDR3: TGTGCCAGTAGGACAGGGGGGATTGAGCAGTACTTC.

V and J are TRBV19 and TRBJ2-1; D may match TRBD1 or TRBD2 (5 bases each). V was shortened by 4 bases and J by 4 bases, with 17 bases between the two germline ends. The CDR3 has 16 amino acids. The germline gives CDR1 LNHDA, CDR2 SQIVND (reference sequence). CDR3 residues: CASSKEGRSGYNEQFF. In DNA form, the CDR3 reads TGTGCCAGTAGTAAAGAGGGGCGGTCTGGATACAATGAGCAGTTCTTC.

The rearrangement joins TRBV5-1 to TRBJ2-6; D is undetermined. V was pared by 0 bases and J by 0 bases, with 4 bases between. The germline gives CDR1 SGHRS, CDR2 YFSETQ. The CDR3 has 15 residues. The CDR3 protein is CASSLDVSGANVLTF. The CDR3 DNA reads TGCGCCAGCAGCTTGGATGTCTCTGGGGCCAACGTCCTGACTTTC. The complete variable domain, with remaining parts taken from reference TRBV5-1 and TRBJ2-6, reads KAGVTQTPRYLIKTRGQQVTLSCSPISGHRSVSWYQQTPGQGLQFLFEYFSETQRNKGNFPGRFSGRQFSNSRSEMNVSTLELGDSALYLCASSLDVSGANVLTFGAGSRLTVL.

CDR3 in amino acids: CAISDVLGTSGRIKSYEQYF. In nucleotides, the CDR3 is TGTGCCATCAGTGATGTTCTCGGGACTAGCGGGAGAATAAAGTCGTACGAGCAGTACTTC. V gene TRBV10-3 combines with J gene TRBJ2-7; 14 bases are shared with TRBD2. CDR1 is ENHRY, CDR2 SYGVKD, per germline. The junction had 17 bases not matched to a gene; V was cut back by 3 bases and J by 4 bases. The CDR3 contains 20 residues.

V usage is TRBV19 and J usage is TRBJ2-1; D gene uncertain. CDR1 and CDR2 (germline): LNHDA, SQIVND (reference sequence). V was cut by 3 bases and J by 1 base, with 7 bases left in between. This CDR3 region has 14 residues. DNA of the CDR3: TGTGCCAGTAGTATTGGGCAGTCCTACAATGAGCAGTTCTTC. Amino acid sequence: CASSIGQSYNEQFF.

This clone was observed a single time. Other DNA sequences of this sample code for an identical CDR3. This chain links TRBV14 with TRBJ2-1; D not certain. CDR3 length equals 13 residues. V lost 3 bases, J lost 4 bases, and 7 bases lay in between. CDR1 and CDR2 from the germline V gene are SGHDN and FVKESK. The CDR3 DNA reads TGTGCCAGCAGCCAGCAGACATACAATGAGCAGTTCTTC. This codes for CASSQQTYNEQFF.

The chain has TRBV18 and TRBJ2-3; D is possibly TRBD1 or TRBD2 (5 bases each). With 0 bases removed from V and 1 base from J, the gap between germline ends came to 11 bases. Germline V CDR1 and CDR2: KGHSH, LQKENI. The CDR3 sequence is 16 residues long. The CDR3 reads CASSPPGPLRTDTQYF. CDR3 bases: TGTGCCAGCTCACCACCGGGACCCCTCCGCACAGATACGCAGTATTTT. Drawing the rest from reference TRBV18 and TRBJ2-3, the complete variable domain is NAGVMQNPRHLVRRRGQEARLRCSPMKGHSHVYWYRQLPEEGLKFMVYLQKENIIDESGMPKERFSAEFPKEGPSILRIQQVVRGDSAAYFCASSPPGPLRTDTQYFGPGTRLTVL.